The clone carrying this TCR beta chain was observed a few times. Its matching antigen is unknown. This entry belongs to a study of blood T cells in healthy people across ages. Study observations and caveats: Versus aged donors, long-lived donors had higher diversity and more naive CD4+ cells.

V was pared by 4 bases and J by 5 bases, with 6 bases of the junction left unmatched. In germline, CDR1 is MGHRA, CDR2 YSYEKL. The CDR3 totals 16 residues. A J-beta primer mix and a sample-barcoded 5' primer were used in a second PCR of about 6 to 12 cycles. TCRdb reprocessed the 5' RACE reads via MiXCR and lists one record per CDR3 protein. The table has 1.5 million to 2 million distinct CDR3 sequences, 30% to 40% seen once. The sample taken for sequencing was blood. This rearrangement joins TRBV4-1 to TRBJ2-2; 11 positions agree with TRBD2. The receptor was derived from a woman aged 30 to 39 in good health. CDR3 in DNA: TGCGCCAGCAGCCTTAGCGGGAGGGCAGGGACCGGGGAGCTGTTTTTT. This encodes CASSLSGRAGTGELFF.